This TCR beta chain comes out of a study of cytomegalovirus exposure and HLA in healthy donors. Study summary: The 120 validation repertoires were reported in a later analysis to have been generated on the same platform as the 500 to 700 first-cohort repertoires.

CDR1 is SGDLS, CDR2 YYNGEE, per germline. V was trimmed by 3 bases and J by 2 bases, leaving 12 bases between them. This CDR3 has 14 amino acids. A remark on this clone: The target antigen is unknown.

Findings and caveats of the study: In vitro assays verified that a few CMV-associated chains recognized CMV antigens specifically. Some public TCRs appeared in many individuals, while most sequences were rare.

Method: immunoSEQ multiplex PCR; TCRdb's copy keeps in-frame clones and lacks some. Of some 270,000 clones listed, approximately 83% are singletons. What was sequenced was PBMCs. The sequence was collected from a woman younger than 30 in good health and CMV-seronegative. The genes are TRBV9 and TRBJ2-7; maybe TRBD1 (6 bases). CDR3 region: CASSASGTTYEQYF. The CDR3 DNA is TGTGCCAGCAGCGCCTCCGGGACAACCTACGAGCAGTACTTC.